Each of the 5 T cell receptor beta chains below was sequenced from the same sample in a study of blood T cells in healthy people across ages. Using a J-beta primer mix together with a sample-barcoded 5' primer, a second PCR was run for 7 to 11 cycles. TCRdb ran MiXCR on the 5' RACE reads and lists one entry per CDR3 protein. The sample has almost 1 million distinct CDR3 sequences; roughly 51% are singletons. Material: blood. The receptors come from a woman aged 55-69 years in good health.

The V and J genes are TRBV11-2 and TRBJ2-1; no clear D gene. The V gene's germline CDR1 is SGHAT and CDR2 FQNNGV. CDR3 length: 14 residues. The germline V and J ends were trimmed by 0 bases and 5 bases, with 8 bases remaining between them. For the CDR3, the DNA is TGTGCCAGCAGCTTAGATTTGGCCGACAATGAGCAGTTCTTC. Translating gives CASSLDLADNEQFF.

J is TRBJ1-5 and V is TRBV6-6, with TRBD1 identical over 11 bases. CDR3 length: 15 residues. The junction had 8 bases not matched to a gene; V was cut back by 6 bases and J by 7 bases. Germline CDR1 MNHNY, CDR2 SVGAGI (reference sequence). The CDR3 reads CASRGPGQGGQPQHF. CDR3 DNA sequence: TGTGCCAGCAGGGGACCGGGACAGGGGGGCCAGCCCCAGCATTTT.

CDR3 loop: CASSLAPVYNEQFF. In nucleotides, the CDR3 is TGTGCCAGCAGCTTAGCTCCGGTCTACAATGAGCAGTTCTTC. The V gene is TRBV11-2, the J gene TRBJ2-1, with D uncertain. This CDR3 is 14 amino acids long. V lost 1 base to trimming and J lost 3 bases, with 7 bases between them. The V gene's germline CDR1 is SGHAT and CDR2 FQNNGV. The full variable domain, its missing parts supplied by reference TRBV11-2 and TRBJ2-1, is EAGVAQSPRYKIIEKRQSVAFWCNPISGHATLYWYQQILGQGPKLLIQFQNNGVVDDSQLPKDRFSAERLKGVDSTLKIQPAKLEDSAVYLCASSLAPVYNEQFFGPGTRLTVL.

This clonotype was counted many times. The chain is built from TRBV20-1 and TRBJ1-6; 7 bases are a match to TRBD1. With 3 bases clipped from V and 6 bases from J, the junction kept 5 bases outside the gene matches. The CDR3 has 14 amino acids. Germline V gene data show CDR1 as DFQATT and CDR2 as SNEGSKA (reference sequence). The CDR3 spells CSARTGYPNSPLHF. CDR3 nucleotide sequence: TGCAGTGCTAGGACAGGGTACCCTAATTCACCCCTCCACTTT.

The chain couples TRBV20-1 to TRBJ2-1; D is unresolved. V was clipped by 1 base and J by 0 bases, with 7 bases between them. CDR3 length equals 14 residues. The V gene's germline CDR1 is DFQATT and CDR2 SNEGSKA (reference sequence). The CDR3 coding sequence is TGCAGTGCTAGAGCTAGGTACTCCTACAATGAGCAGTTCTTC. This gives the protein CSARARYSYNEQFF.